Below, 11 T cell receptor beta chains from the same sample are listed, as sequenced in a study of T cell repertoires in cytomegalovirus infection. These TCRs are of unknown antigen specificity. Each CDR3 protein gets one entry after TCRdb re-called the reads with MiXCR. The repertoire consists of roughly 990,000 distinct CDR3 sequences, with roughly 31% occurring once and the leading ten covering about 14%. This sample comprised cultured CD8+ T cells from PBMCs, obtained from culture after CMV antigen stimulation. The receptor source for this set is a human donor in good health (CMV status not recorded). Some clones in this sample may be carry-over from other donors' samples.

In DNA, the CDR3 is TGTGCCAGCGCCTCCGGACGGGGGACCCAGTACTTC. Amino acid sequence: CASASGRGTQYF. The chain joins TRBV13 to TRBJ2-5; possibly TRBD2 for D (5 bases). Trimming removed 8 bases from V and 7 bases from J, with 14 bases in between. CDR3 size: 12 residues. Germline CDR1 and CDR2: PRHDT and FYEKMQ (reference sequence).

V gene TRBV11-2 combines with J gene TRBJ2-5, with TRBD1 matching over 11 bases. This CDR3 contains 16 residues. Germline loops: CDR1 SGHAT, CDR2 FQNNGV. With 5 bases clipped from V and 5 bases from J, the junction kept 10 bases outside the gene matches. The CDR3 DNA reads as TGTGCCAGCAGCACCTGGACAGGGGGCAATGGGGAGACCCAGTACTTC. This codes for CASSTWTGGNGETQYF.

V gene TRBV7-9 combines with J gene TRBJ2-2, with 7 bases matching TRBD2. V lost 2 bases, J lost 0 bases, and 9 bases stayed unmatched. The CDR3 contains 18 residues. The germline gives CDR1 SEHNR, CDR2 FQNEAQ (reference sequence). The CDR3 spells CASSLTSAAGANTGELFF. CDR3 nucleotides: TGTGCCAGCAGCTTAACGAGTGCGGCGGGGGCGAACACCGGGGAGCTGTTTTTT.

This clonotype was observed a handful of times. The V and J genes are TRBV7-8 and TRBJ2-1; D not certain. The CDR3 length is 14 residues. The germline V and J ends were trimmed by 3 bases and 9 bases, with 15 bases remaining between them. Per germline, CDR1 SGHVS and CDR2 FQNEAQ. CDR3 protein: CASSFMGSGGEQFF. The DNA of the CDR3 is TGTGCCAGCAGCTTCATGGGGTCTGGTGGTGAGCAGTTCTTC.

This clonotype showed up just a few times. This chain links TRBV29-1 with TRBJ2-1; D is unclear. Germline lookup yields CDR1 SQVTM and CDR2 ANQGSEA. V was clipped by 2 bases and J by 6 bases, with 8 bases between them. The CDR3 is made up of 12 amino acids. The CDR3 spells CSVEYGTNEQFF. The CDR3 DNA reads TGCAGCGTTGAATACGGTACCAATGAGCAGTTCTTC.

This clonotype was detected ten times or more. J is TRBJ2-7 and V is TRBV7-9; tentative D call: TRBD1 (6 bases). V was pared by 0 bases and J by 3 bases, with 6 bases between. CDR3 length equals 13 residues. The germline V gene has CDR1 SEHNR and CDR2 FQNEAQ (reference sequence). CDR3 protein: CASSLAGGYEQYF. In nucleotides, the CDR3 is TGTGCCAGCAGCTTAGCAGGGGGCTACGAGCAGTACTTC.

This clonotype was seen a handful of times. The CDR3 reads CASSLSGITTGELFF. DNA for the CDR3: TGTGCCAGCAGCTTATCGGGGATCACAACCGGGGAGCTGTTTTTT. The V call is TRBV7-9, the J call TRBJ2-2; D is possibly TRBD2 (5 bases). V lost 2 bases, J lost 5 bases, and 12 bases lay in between. Germline values: CDR1 SEHNR, CDR2 FQNEAQ (reference sequence). CDR3 length: 15 amino acids.

In its sample, this clonotype was seen a few times. The chain carries TRBV27 and TRBJ2-1, with a possible D match to TRBD1 (5 bases). The germline CDR1 and CDR2 sequences are MNHEY and SMNVEV (reference sequence). The CDR3 extends over 12 amino acids. V was shortened by 6 bases and J by 7 bases, with 10 bases between the two germline ends. CDR3: CASSHGQNEQFF. The CDR3 coding sequence is TGTGCCAGCAGCCATGGACAAAATGAGCAGTTCTTC.

With regard to this clonotype: One end of the junction fails to match germline, which may point to a read error. This rearrangement joins TRBV12-3 or TRBV12-4 to TRBJ2-3, with D perhaps TRBD2 (6 bases). The CDR3 runs to 13 residues. The CDR3 bases are TGTGCCAGCAGTTTTGGGGCCCGGGAGAGGTGGGATTTT. Amino acids: CASSFGARERWDF.

This clonotype was found a few times. The chain recombines TRBV4-1 with TRBJ1-2; D gene uncertain. The V and J ends lost 3 bases and 0 bases respectively, with 14 bases between them. In germline, CDR1 is MGHRA, CDR2 YSYEKL. CDR3 size: 16 residues. CDR3 sequence reads: CASSQTGPPANYGYTF. CDR3 bases: TGCGCCAGCAGCCAGACCGGGCCCCCAGCTAACTATGGCTACACCTTC.

The chain has TRBV15 and TRBJ1-1; D gene unclear. CDR1 LNHNV and CDR2 YYDKDF come from the germline V gene (reference sequence). This CDR3 comprises 12 residues. V was trimmed by 1 base and J by 5 bases, leaving 5 bases between them. The CDR3 loop reads CATSRVVTEAFF. In DNA form, the CDR3 reads TGTGCCACCAGCAGAGTGGTTACTGAAGCTTTCTTT.